This T cell receptor beta chain was profiled in a study of blood T cell repertoires in COVID-19 (dated by TCRdb to the early 2020s). General notes on the study: The collaborator samples originated in the United States, Italy and Spain and spanned the acute and convalescent phases of COVID-19. The repertoires were released in a freely available public database meant as a resource for research on the immune response to SARS-CoV-2. A de-identified subject ID, COVID-19 status, age in years and sex were almost always included in the sample metadata. The dataset comprised deeply sampled blood TCRbeta repertoires from subjects exposed to, actively infected with, or recovered from COVID-19. The material from the prospective study consisted of cDNA or gDNA derived from T cells, B-cell-depleted T cells, or PBMCs. Samples were obtained from the ongoing ImmuneRACE study (first 160 participants) and from about 1,300 subjects provided by 6 global collaborators. HLA class I and class II types, where available, came from metadata supplied by the sample provider rather than from assay-based typing.

CDR1 is given as SGHVS and CDR2 as FQNEAQ, both from the germline V gene. From cysteine to phenylalanine, the CDR3 is 15 amino acids long. The CDR3 DNA has 45 bases and is translated from base 1. Deletion took 1 base off V and 7 bases off J, with a span of 13 bases between the germline ends. The collaborating institutions used their own protocols to collect whole blood in K2EDTA tubes. For TCRbeta analysis, collaborators shipped samples in one of three forms: frozen whole blood, isolated PBMCs, or DNA extracted from either of those sample types. TCRbeta CDR3 regions were amplified from genomic DNA by means of the immunoSEQ Assay, a bias-controlled multiplex PCR. The original pipeline was this. The number of nucleated cells in each sample was estimated from the amplification of reference gene primers within the assay. To quantify the absolute abundance of each unique TCRbeta CDR3 rearrangement, sequence reads were collapsed and filtered. For each sample, productive Simpson clonality was calculated as the square root of Simpson's diversity index over productive rearrangements. TCRdb carries this immuneACCESS record with in-frame sequences only. Its versions omit some clonotypes, under half of them owing to an unresolved V gene in the studies checked, with the rest unexplained. V, J and clone size are taken as reported in that table, and D and trimming were inferred from the DNA itself. Counted in this sample were about 190,000 clones; 70% to 90% of them appeared once. The ten largest clonotypes hold about 5.1% of the sample.

This clone was counted only a few times. No antigen is known for it. The sample holds no much larger clone one base away, and base qualities are not on file. The research as a whole found: How much clinical and demographic metadata was included differed by source and by participant, and the metadata was provided uncurated.

This sequence was found in a woman in her sixties or seventies with active or convalescent COVID-19. The sample taken for sequencing was peripheral blood. Here the chain combines TRBV7-8 and TRBJ1-4; the D gene is perhaps TRBD1, from 6 matching bases. The DNA sequence reads TGTGCCAGCAGCTTAGGACGGGGGGGGCGTGAAAAACTGTTTTTT. It translates as CASSLGRGGREKLFF.